A selection of T cell receptor beta chains follows, all from one sample in a study of intratumoral heterogeneity in liver cancer. The protocol was immunoSEQ multiplex PCR, while the TCRdb copy is restricted to in-frame clones and leaves out a portion. This sample yields 20,000 to 25,000 clones, of which around 78% are seen a single time; about 17% belongs to the top ten. Sample: tumor-adjacent normal tissue, taken before any cancer treatment. The receptors shown here come from a woman aged 65 to 85 with hepatocellular carcinoma. Each CDR3 is given with its conserved first and last residue.

V gene: TRBV2
CDR3 length: 15
J gene: TRBJ2-3
CDR3 protein: CASSATSGAADTQYF

V gene: TRBV7-8
CDR3 length: 17
J gene: TRBJ2-1
CDR3 protein: CASSLGLAGGQGNEQFF

V gene: TRBV5-4
CDR3 length: 18
J gene: TRBJ2-2
CDR3 protein: CASSLDPSGGAYTGELFF

V gene: TRBV5-4
CDR3 length: 14
J gene: TRBJ1-1
CDR3 protein: CASSGRGGNTEAFF

V gene: TRBV7-8
CDR3 length: 19
J gene: TRBJ2-5
CDR3 protein: CASSLDRGLATLLQETQYF

V gene: TRBV13
CDR3 length: 16
J gene: TRBJ2-7
CDR3 protein: CASSLGLGKGPYEQYF

V gene: TRBV5-4
CDR3 length: 14
J gene: TRBJ1-1
CDR3 protein: CASSLSGLNTEAFF

V gene: TRBV6-2/TRBV6-3
CDR3 length: 14
J gene: TRBJ2-7
CDR3 protein: CASSYSNGGYEQYF

V gene: TRBV15
CDR3 length: 15
J gene: TRBJ1-1
CDR3 protein: CATSRGQGMFSEAFF

V gene: TRBV3-1/TRBV3-2
CDR3 length: 15
J gene: TRBJ2-7
CDR3 protein: CASSPQTSGRYEQYF

V gene: TRBV2
CDR3 length: 16
J gene: TRBJ1-5
CDR3 protein: CASSGGATGGDQPQHF

V gene: TRBV18
CDR3 length: 16
J gene: TRBJ2-1
CDR3 protein: CASSNLGTGEGNEQFF

V gene: TRBV6-1
CDR3 length: 14
J gene: TRBJ2-7
CDR3 protein: CASSEAAESYEQYF

V gene: TRBV4-1
CDR3 length: 15
J gene: TRBJ2-5
CDR3 protein: CASSPAVTRAETQYF

V gene: TRBV28
CDR3 length: 11
J gene: TRBJ2-1
CDR3 protein: CATTDRDRVFF

V gene: TRBV6-6
CDR3 length: 14
J gene: TRBJ2-7
CDR3 protein: CASNSRDRAYEQYF

V gene: TRBV24-1
CDR3 length: 15
J gene: TRBJ1-2
CDR3 protein: CATSDLKAGKYGYTF

V gene: TRBV6-6
CDR3 length: 14
J gene: TRBJ1-6
CDR3 protein: CASNPSDTQSPLHF

V gene: TRBV5-1
CDR3 length: 15
J gene: TRBJ2-2
CDR3 protein: CASSLVVGDTGELFF

V gene: TRBV6-5
CDR3 length: 15
J gene: TRBJ1-6
CDR3 protein: CASSPRKGTNSPLHF

V gene: TRBV27
CDR3 length: 15
J gene: TRBJ2-7
CDR3 protein: CASSHGLAGSYEQYF

V gene: TRBV15
CDR3 length: 13
J gene: TRBJ2-7
CDR3 protein: CATSRDPSYEQYF

V gene: TRBV5-8
CDR3 length: 15
J gene: TRBJ2-5
CDR3 protein: CASTGVNRGRETQYF

V gene: TRBV2
CDR3 length: 13
J gene: TRBJ2-3
CDR3 protein: CARQAENTDTQYF

V gene: TRBV10-3
CDR3 length: 14
J gene: TRBJ2-7
CDR3 protein: CAISIQGQGGEQYF

V gene: TRBV5-6
CDR3 length: 14
J gene: TRBJ1-2
CDR3 protein: CASSLGGEPRGYTF

V gene: TRBV7-8
CDR3 length: 16
J gene: TRBJ1-4
CDR3 protein: CASSSGQVRGNEKLFF

V gene: TRBV14
CDR3 length: 10
J gene: TRBJ2-5
CDR3 protein: CANPQETQYF

V gene: TRBV7-2
CDR3 length: 17
J gene: TRBJ2-3
CDR3 protein: CASSLGRVAGFTDTQYF

V gene: TRBV9
CDR3 length: 15
J gene: TRBJ2-5
CDR3 protein: CASSPRGAVQETQYF

V gene: TRBV3-1/TRBV3-2
CDR3 length: 12
J gene: TRBJ2-7
CDR3 protein: CASSQLSYEQYF

V gene: TRBV6-6
CDR3 length: 14
J gene: TRBJ2-7
CDR3 protein: CASQRTAESYEQYF

V gene: TRBV5-1
CDR3 length: 14
J gene: TRBJ2-3
CDR3 protein: CASSSGTGLVTQYF

V gene: TRBV5-6
CDR3 length: 14
J gene: TRBJ1-5
CDR3 protein: CASSLAISNQPQHF

V gene: TRBV19
CDR3 length: 17
J gene: TRBJ2-7
CDR3 protein: CASSPGLAGGPFYEQYF

V gene: TRBV6-1
CDR3 length: 16
J gene: TRBJ2-7
CDR3 protein: CASSETGSGGRYEQYF

V gene: TRBV5-1
CDR3 length: 14
J gene: TRBJ1-6
CDR3 protein: CASSYGQLNSPLHF

V gene: TRBV5-6
CDR3 length: 15
J gene: TRBJ1-5
CDR3 protein: CASSTTGMSNQPQHF

V gene: TRBV19
CDR3 length: 14
J gene: TRBJ2-1
CDR3 protein: CASSIVGSDNEQFF

V gene: TRBV5-1
CDR3 length: 17
J gene: TRBJ1-6
CDR3 protein: CASSLVWGSSYNSPLHF

V gene: TRBV27
CDR3 length: 14
J gene: TRBJ1-5
CDR3 protein: CASSLKHSNQPQHF

V gene: TRBV5-1
CDR3 length: 14
J gene: TRBJ2-3
CDR3 protein: CASSSETAGYTQYF

V gene: TRBV14
CDR3 length: 16
J gene: TRBJ2-5
CDR3 protein: CASSQVTGGGQETQYF

V gene: TRBV6-5
CDR3 length: 14
J gene: TRBJ2-5
CDR3 protein: CASSLMGGKETQYF

V gene: TRBV5-6
CDR3 length: 16
J gene: TRBJ1-1
CDR3 protein: CASSIRQGSVYTEAFF

V gene: TRBV19
CDR3 length: 15
J gene: TRBJ2-6
CDR3 protein: CASSHDSSGANVLTF

V gene: TRBV6-6
CDR3 length: 16
J gene: TRBJ2-1
CDR3 protein: CASSRAGVGKDNEQFF

V gene: TRBV29-1
CDR3 length: 13
J gene: TRBJ2-7
CDR3 protein: CSVEPRVGGEQYF

V gene: TRBV27
CDR3 length: 15
J gene: TRBJ2-1
CDR3 protein: CASSSSGSFYNEQFF

V gene: TRBV28
CDR3 length: 14
J gene: TRBJ2-7
CDR3 protein: CASRASGRAYEQYF

V gene: TRBV7-6
CDR3 length: 15
J gene: TRBJ2-3
CDR3 protein: CASSSGTGGRDTQYF

V gene: TRBV6-5
CDR3 length: 15
J gene: TRBJ2-1
CDR3 protein: CASSNRDSPYNEQFF

V gene: TRBV7-9
CDR3 length: 15
J gene: TRBJ2-6
CDR3 protein: CASSAGPSGANVLTF

V gene: TRBV5-1
CDR3 length: 11
J gene: TRBJ2-1
CDR3 protein: CASRRADEQFF